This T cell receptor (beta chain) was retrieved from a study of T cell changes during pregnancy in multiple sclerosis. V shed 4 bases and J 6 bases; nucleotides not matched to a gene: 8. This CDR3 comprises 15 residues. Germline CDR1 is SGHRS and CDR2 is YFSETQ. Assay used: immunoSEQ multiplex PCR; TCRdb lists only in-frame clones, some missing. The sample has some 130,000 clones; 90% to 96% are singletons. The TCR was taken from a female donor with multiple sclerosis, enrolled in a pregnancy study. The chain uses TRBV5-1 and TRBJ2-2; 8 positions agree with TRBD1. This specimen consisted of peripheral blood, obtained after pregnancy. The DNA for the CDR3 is TGCGCCAGCAGCCCGGGGACAGGCCACGCCGGGGAGCTGTTTTTT. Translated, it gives CASSPGTGHAGELFF.